The subject of this entry is one T cell receptor beta chain. Its antigen is not known. The germline CDR1 and CDR2 sequences are MDHEN and SYDVKM. Trimming took off 6 bases at V and 7 bases at J, with 9 bases between the two ends. The CDR3 extends over 12 amino acids. In the original processing: ImmunoSEQ output held junction-only sequences without quality scores, so filtering differed. Generated by immunoSEQ multiplex PCR, the TCRdb table keeps only in-frame clones and is missing some. V, J and clone size derive from that table, while D and trimming were established from the DNA sequence. The data show 500,000 or so clones, roughly 95% seen once. Nashville, Tennessee was home to all donors, each a Caucasian adult. This entry comes from a study of shared clonotypes between healthy human individuals. Study-wide findings and caveats: Sampling covered blood only; tissue repertoires likely differ. Compared with memory subsets, naive subsets generally had larger estimated richness.

This rearrangement joins TRBV28 to TRBJ2-2; unclear D gene. Sample: naive CD4+ T cells sorted from blood. Documented subset: CD45RA+ positively selected. The TCR sequence derives from a woman younger than 45 in good health. The chain's CDR3 is CASSNAGGELFF. DNA for the CDR3: TGTGCCAGCAGCAATGCTGGCGGGGAGCTGTTTTTT.